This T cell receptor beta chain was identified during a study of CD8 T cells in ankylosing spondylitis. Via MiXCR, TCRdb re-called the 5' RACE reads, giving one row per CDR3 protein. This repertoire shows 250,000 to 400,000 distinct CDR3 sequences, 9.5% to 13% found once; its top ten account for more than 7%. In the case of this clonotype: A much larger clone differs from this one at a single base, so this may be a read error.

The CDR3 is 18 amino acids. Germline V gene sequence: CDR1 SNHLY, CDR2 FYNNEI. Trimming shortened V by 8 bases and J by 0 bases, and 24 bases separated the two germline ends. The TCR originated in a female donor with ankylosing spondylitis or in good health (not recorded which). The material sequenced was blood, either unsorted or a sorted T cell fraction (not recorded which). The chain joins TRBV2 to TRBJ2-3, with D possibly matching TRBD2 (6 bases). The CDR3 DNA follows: TGTGCCAGCTGTTTCGCCTCCTTTGGGCTAGCGAGCACAGATACGCAGTATTTT. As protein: CASCFASFGLASTDTQYF.